These 31 T cell receptor beta chains were sequenced from one sample in a study of cytotoxic CD8 clonotypes in ibrutinib-treated CLL. The protocol was immunoSEQ multiplex PCR, while the TCRdb copy is restricted to in-frame clones and leaves out a portion. Of about 25,000 clones in the sample, 60% to 80% were seen once. The specimen was PBMCs, collected at disease progression, from a patient treated with ibrutinib. The receptors were gathered from a human donor with chronic lymphocytic leukemia.

This clone has a handful of counts. The chain uses TRBV5-1 and TRBJ2-3; a possible D gene is TRBD1 (6 bases). This CDR3 spans 14 amino acids. Trimming took 1 base from V and 2 from J, leaving 8 bases between them. Germline loops: CDR1 SGHRS, CDR2 YFSETQ. The CDR3 DNA reads TGCGCCAGCAGCTTGTGGGGGCTCACAGATACGCAGTATTTT. It specifies CASSLWGLTDTQYF.

This sequence joins TRBV6-5 and TRBJ2-7, with D possibly being TRBD1 or TRBD2 (6 bases each). V was clipped by 6 bases and J by 4 bases, with 19 bases between them. CDR3 length equals 15 residues. Germline V gene data show CDR1 as MNHEY and CDR2 as SVGAGI. CDR3 sequence reads: CASSLVVQGRYEQYF. CDR3 in DNA: TGTGCCAGCAGCCTAGTGGTGCAGGGGAGGTACGAGCAGTACTTC.

This CDR3 reads CASSQSRDTEAFF. The CDR3 DNA follows: TGTGCCAGCAGCCAGTCTAGGGACACTGAAGCTTTCTTT. This chain connects TRBV4-2 to TRBJ1-1, with D unclear. Trimming left V 3 bases short and J 3 bases short, with 8 bases between. The CDR3 is 13 residues long. Per germline, CDR1 LGHNA and CDR2 YNFKEQ.

The chain joins TRBV7-3 to TRBJ2-5; 9 bases map to TRBD2. With 5 bases clipped from V and 2 bases from J, the junction kept 15 bases outside the gene matches. Germline values: CDR1 SGHTA, CDR2 FQGTGA. The CDR3 consists of 18 residues. The CDR3 DNA is TGTGCCAGCAGCCCCCGGGGAAGCGGGGGGCCCTTACAAGAGACCCAGTACTTC. Translation: CASSPRGSGGPLQETQYF. The full variable domain, rest sourced from reference TRBV7-3 and TRBJ2-5, is GAGVSQTPSNKVTEKGKYVELRCDPISGHTALYWYRQSLGQGPEFLIYFQGTGAADDSGLPNDRFFAVRPEGSVSTLKIQRTERGDSAVYLCASSPRGSGGPLQETQYFGPGTRLLVL.

This clone was found a few times. The chain carries TRBV12-5 and TRBJ2-5; 7 positions match TRBD2. The germline gives CDR1 LGHNT, CDR2 FRNRAP. The CDR3 totals 16 residues. With V trimmed by 5 bases and J by 4 bases, 13 bases remained unmatched. The CDR3 reads CASGPPGGRVAETQYF. The CDR3 DNA reads as TGTGCTAGTGGTCCCCCTGGGGGGAGGGTGGCAGAGACCCAGTACTTC.

The chain uses TRBV5-1 and TRBJ2-3; D gene ambiguous. Germline V gene data show CDR1 as SGHRS and CDR2 as YFSETQ. Trimming stripped 3 bases from V and 4 bases from J, with 12 bases between. There are 14 residues in the CDR3. The CDR3 reads CASSSHQVADTQYF. The CDR3 DNA follows: TGCGCCAGCAGCTCACATCAGGTTGCAGATACGCAGTATTTT.

The chain carries TRBV19 and TRBJ1-2, with D unclear. The germline V and J ends were trimmed by 6 bases and 4 bases, with 15 bases remaining between them. The CDR3 spans 14 residues. Per germline, CDR1 LNHDA and CDR2 SQIVND (reference sequence). This CDR3 is CASSSGRTLYGYTF. The CDR3, as DNA: TGTGCCAGTAGCAGTGGACGGACGCTCTATGGCTACACCTTC.

The sample holds a few counts of this clone. CDR3 DNA sequence: TGTGCCAGCAGCTTAGGAGGCCTCTATGGCTACACCTTC. Its translation is CASSLGGLYGYTF. The chain recombines TRBV7-8 with TRBJ1-2; D remains ambiguous. Germline lookup yields CDR1 SGHVS and CDR2 FQNEAQ. Trimming pared 1 base from V and 4 bases from J, leaving 7 bases between. This CDR3 is 13 amino acids long.

The chain carries TRBV6-5 and TRBJ2-7; D gene uncertain. V gave up 5 bases and J gave up 0 bases, with 11 bases separating them. There are 14 residues in the CDR3. Germline CDR1 and CDR2: MNHEY and SVGAGI. Here the CDR3 DNA reads TGTGCCAGCAGTCCCCCCGGGTCCTCCTACGAGCAGTACTTC. It yields the protein CASSPPGSSYEQYF.

This rearrangement joins TRBV27 to TRBJ1-2; D not certain. V lost 2 bases and J lost 4, with 11 bases in between. CDR1 and CDR2 (germline): MNHEY, SMNVEV (reference sequence). There are 14 residues in the CDR3. The CDR3 loop is CASSLRRIGYGYTF. The CDR3 nucleotides are TGTGCCAGCAGTTTACGTCGGATTGGCTATGGCTACACCTTC.

The chain employs TRBV5-1 and TRBJ2-7; possibly TRBD2 for D (5 bases). Germline values: CDR1 SGHRS, CDR2 YFSETQ. V was trimmed by 0 bases and J by 2 bases, leaving 9 bases between them. The CDR3 has 14 amino acids. DNA for the CDR3: TGCGCCAGCAGCTTGGACGGGGTTACCTACGAGCAGTACTTC. It encodes CASSLDGVTYEQYF.

This clone was counted a few times. The CDR3 DNA follows: TGTGCCAGCACCCCGGGGTTCGGGGAGCTGTTTTTT. Amino acids: CASTPGFGELFF. The chain carries TRBV6-5 and TRBJ2-2; D might be TRBD2 (5 bases). V lost 7 bases and J 7 bases, leaving 10 bases between the germline ends. CDR3 length equals 12 residues. Germline CDR1 is MNHEY and CDR2 is SVGAGI.

The genes are TRBV4-3 and TRBJ2-1, with TRBD1 as a possible D gene (6 bases). Trimming pared 4 bases from V and 4 bases from J, leaving 17 bases between. Germline-derived CDR1 and CDR2 are LGHNA and YSLEER. The CDR3 covers 16 residues. The CDR3 DNA sequence: TGCGCCAGCAGCCGGGGAGTGGGGGCGACGTACAATGAGCAGTTCTTC. This sequence encodes CASSRGVGATYNEQFF.

This clone was observed a single time. The chain recombines TRBV19 with TRBJ1-3; D unresolved. The length of the CDR3 is 17 residues. Trimming stripped 0 bases from V and 0 bases from J, with 12 bases between. The V gene's germline CDR1 is LNHDA and CDR2 SQIVND (reference sequence). CDR3 residues: CASSIEDLRLSGNTIYF. CDR3 nucleotides: TGTGCCAGTAGTATAGAGGACTTACGTCTCTCTGGAAACACCATATATTTT.

Comments on this clone: The junction differs from germline at one of its ends, possibly a read error. The chain employs TRBV10-3 and TRBJ1-2; D possibly corresponds to TRBD1 (6 bases). This CDR3 contains 14 residues. The germline V gene encodes CDR1 ENHRY and CDR2 SYGVKD. The CDR3 DNA is TGTGCCGTCAGCGGGACACAGACTAACTATGGCTACACCTTC. Its translation: CAVSGTQTNYGYTF.

This clone came up a few times. The chain employs TRBV2 and TRBJ1-1; 8 bases line up with TRBD1. Germline V gene lookup returns CDR1 SNHLY and CDR2 FYNNEI. The J segment lost 0 bases and the V segment lost 6 bases, leaving 3 bases of the junction unmatched. The CDR3 runs 14 residues. Here the CDR3 reads CASRAGGLNTEAFF. Here the CDR3 DNA reads TGTGCCAGCAGAGCAGGGGGCCTGAACACTGAAGCTTTCTTT.

V gene TRBV7-8 combines with J gene TRBJ2-1, with D perhaps TRBD2 (5 bases). The V and J ends lost 2 bases and 6 bases respectively, with 8 bases between them. CDR1 is SGHVS and CDR2 is FQNEAQ in the germline V gene. The CDR3 spans 13 residues. This chain's CDR3 is CASSLNRGNEQFF. CDR3 sequence (DNA): TGTGCCAGCAGCTTAAATCGGGGCAATGAGCAGTTCTTC.

Here the CDR3 reads CASSQGLGSPYLHEQYF. For the CDR3, the DNA is TGCGCCAGCAGCCAAGGTTTGGGCAGTCCCTACCTCCACGAGCAGTACTTC. The chain uses TRBV4-1 and TRBJ2-7; D is unclear. Germline V gene data show CDR1 as MGHRA and CDR2 as YSYEKL. The CDR3 runs to 17 residues. V was pared by 1 base and J by 5 bases, with 21 bases between.

The chain has TRBV15 and TRBJ1-2; no reliable D call. Germline V gene lookup returns CDR1 LNHNV and CDR2 YYDKDF (reference sequence). This CDR3 is built from 14 residues. V lost 0 bases and J 8 bases, leaving 13 bases between the germline ends. The CDR3 sequence is CATSRDDTRGGYTF. DNA of the CDR3: TGTGCCACCAGCAGAGATGATACCCGCGGAGGCTACACCTTC. Full variable domain (remainder filled in from reference TRBV15 and TRBJ1-2): DAMVIQNPRYQVTQFGKPVTLSCSQTLNHNVMYWYQQKSSQAPKLLFHYYDKDFNNEADTPDNFQSRRPNTSFCFLDIRSPGLGDTAMYLCATSRDDTRGGYTFGSGTRLTVV.

The chain links TRBV19 to TRBJ2-1; either TRBD1 or TRBD2 may supply D (6 bases each). The germline CDR1 and CDR2 sequences are LNHDA and SQIVND (reference sequence). CDR3 length: 14 amino acids. The V end was cut by 2 bases, the J end by 4 bases, with 9 bases between. CDR3 in DNA: TGTGCCAGTAGTATACGGGGGCTATACAATGAGCAGTTCTTC. Amino acids: CASSIRGLYNEQFF.

This clone has a handful of counts. The rearrangement links TRBV9 to TRBJ2-2; D may be TRBD2 (5 bases). CDR3 length: 12 amino acids. V gave up 2 bases and J gave up 7 bases, with 6 bases separating them. The germline CDR1 and CDR2 sequences are SGDLS and YYNGEE. CDR3 in amino acids: CASSVGVGELFF. The CDR3 nucleotides read TGTGCCAGCAGCGTGGGAGTCGGGGAGCTGTTTTTT.

The V call is TRBV9, the J call TRBJ1-2; tentatively, D is TRBD1 (5 bases). CDR3 length: 12 residues. Deletions cut 3 bases from V and 5 bases from J, with 8 bases between. Germline CDR1 SGDLS, CDR2 YYNGEE. In DNA form, the CDR3 reads TGTGCCAGCAGCGGACAGTGGTATGGCTACACCTTC. Amino acid sequence: CASSGQWYGYTF.

This sequence joins TRBV2 and TRBJ1-6; D unclear. Germline loops: CDR1 SNHLY, CDR2 FYNNEI. The CDR3 runs to 12 residues. With 3 bases removed from V and 10 bases from J, the gap between germline ends came to 7 bases. Here the CDR3 reads CASSDRLSPLHF. The CDR3 DNA sequence: TGTGCCAGCAGTGATCGGTTATCACCCCTCCACTTT.

This clone was picked up a small number of times. The chain employs TRBV20-1 and TRBJ1-2; D is possibly TRBD1 (6 bases). Per germline, CDR1 DFQATT and CDR2 SNEGSKA (reference sequence). The V gene lost 4 bases and the J gene lost 7 bases, with 10 bases spanning the gap. The CDR3 is 11 amino acids. The CDR3 sequence is CSAKGGPGYTF. CDR3 in DNA: TGCAGTGCTAAAGGGGGTCCTGGCTACACCTTC.

The V call is TRBV6-5, the J call TRBJ2-7; D is unresolved. Between the trimmed V and J ends, which lost 0 bases and 4 bases, there was a span of 13 bases. Per the germline V gene, CDR1 is MNHEY and CDR2 is SVGAGI. The CDR3 length is 15 residues. CDR3 region: CASSYSARLIYEQYF. Written as DNA, the CDR3 is TGTGCCAGCAGTTACTCAGCCAGACTTATTTACGAGCAGTACTTC.

This clone has only a few counts. This chain links TRBV4-2 with TRBJ2-1; a possible D gene is TRBD1 (6 bases). V lost 0 bases and J 4 bases, leaving 7 bases between the germline ends. This CDR3 is 14 amino acids long. Germline V CDR1 and CDR2: LGHNA, YNFKEQ. CDR3 residues: CASSQDQGYNEQFF. DNA for the CDR3: TGTGCCAGCAGCCAAGATCAGGGGTACAATGAGCAGTTCTTC.

The rearrangement joins TRBV29-1 to TRBJ1-2, with TRBD1 matching 8 bases. CDR1 SQVTM and CDR2 ANQGSEA come from the germline V gene. This CDR3 contains 12 residues. The V and J ends lost 8 bases and 4 bases, in that order; junction bases with no gene match: 6. The CDR3: CSTLGTGYGYTF. The DNA of the CDR3 is TGCAGCACCCTCGGGACAGGCTATGGCTACACCTTC.

In its sample, this clone was seen a few times. This chain uses TRBV7-9 with TRBJ2-7; 9 nucleotides align to TRBD1. The V segment lost 5 bases and the J segment 1 base; nucleotides outside the gene matches: 3. CDR3 length: 14 residues. Germline-derived CDR1 and CDR2 are SEHNR and FQNEAQ (reference sequence). The CDR3 DNA sequence: TGTGCCAGCAGCCGACAGGGGGGATCCTACGAGCAGTACTTC. Protein product: CASSRQGGSYEQYF. Full variable domain (remainder filled in from reference TRBV7-9 and TRBJ2-7): DTGVSQNPRHKITKRGQNVTFRCDPISEHNRLYWYRQTLGQGPEFLTYFQNEAQLEKSRLLSDRFSAERPKGSFSTLEIQRTEQGDSAMYLCASSRQGGSYEQYFGPGTRLTVT.

This chain joins TRBV7-9 and TRBJ2-7; D might be TRBD1 (6 bases). The CDR3 contains 13 residues. V was trimmed by 2 bases and J by 5 bases, leaving 10 bases between them. Looked up from germline, CDR1 is SEHNR and CDR2 is FQNEAQ (reference sequence). Written as DNA, the CDR3 is TGTGCCAGCAGCTTAACAGGGATCAACGAGCAGTACTTC. It yields the protein CASSLTGINEQYF.

The chain is built from TRBV19 and TRBJ1-6; TRBD1 aligns across 9 bases. The germline CDR1 and CDR2 sequences are LNHDA and SQIVND (reference sequence). This CDR3 is built from 16 residues. Germline trimming cut 6 bases from V and 8 bases from J; bases unmatched to any gene: 11. The CDR3 loop reads CASRALRDRVYSPLHF. As DNA, the CDR3 is TGTGCCAGTAGAGCCCTGAGGGACAGGGTCTATTCACCCCTCCACTTT.

The chain couples TRBV2 to TRBJ2-5; 7 bases align to TRBD1. The CDR3 sequence is 13 residues long. Looked up from germline, CDR1 is SNHLY and CDR2 is FYNNEI. The ends lost 4 bases at V and 5 bases at J; junction bases unmatched: 4. The chain's CDR3 is CASSGPGGETQYF. In nucleotides, the CDR3 is TGTGCCAGCAGTGGTCCAGGGGGTGAGACCCAGTACTTC.